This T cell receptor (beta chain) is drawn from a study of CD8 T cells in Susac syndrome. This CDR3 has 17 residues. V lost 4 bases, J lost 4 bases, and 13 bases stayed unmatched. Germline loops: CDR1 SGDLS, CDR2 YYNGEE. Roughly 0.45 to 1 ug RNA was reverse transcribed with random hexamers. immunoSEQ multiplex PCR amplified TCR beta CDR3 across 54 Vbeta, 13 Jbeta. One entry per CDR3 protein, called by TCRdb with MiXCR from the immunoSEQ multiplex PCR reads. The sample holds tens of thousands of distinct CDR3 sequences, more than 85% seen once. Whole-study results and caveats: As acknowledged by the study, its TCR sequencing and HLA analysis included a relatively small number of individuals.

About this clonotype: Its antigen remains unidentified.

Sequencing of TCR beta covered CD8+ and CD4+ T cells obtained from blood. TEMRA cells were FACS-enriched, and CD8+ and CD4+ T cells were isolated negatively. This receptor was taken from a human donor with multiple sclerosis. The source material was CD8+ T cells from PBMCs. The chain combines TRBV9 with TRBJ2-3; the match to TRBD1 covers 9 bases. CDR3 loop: CASSIDPPGQGADTQYF. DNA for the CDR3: TGTGCCAGCAGCATAGACCCACCGGGACAGGGTGCAGATACGCAGTATTTT.